These T cell receptor beta chains were read from a single sample in a study of response to subunit inactivated influenza vaccine. TCRdb ran MiXCR on the RT-PCR reads and lists one entry per CDR3 protein. The sample includes around 150,000 distinct CDR3 sequences, roughly a tenth of them seen just once. The input for sequencing was non-naive T cells sorted from PBMCs, taken around seven weeks after vaccination. These receptor sequences come from a man aged 50 to 60 who received an inactivated influenza vaccine. The conserved cysteine and the conserved F or W are not part of the CDR3 here. Clone size is not always given. Where it is, it says once, few, many or a class for expanded clones.

cdr3_aa,j_call,clone_size,v_call
ASSLERAGTSSYNEQF,TRBJ2-1,many,TRBV5-1
ASSDPPGQWGDEAF,TRBJ1-1,few,TRBV7-9
ASSLSLAGASSYEQY,TRBJ2-7,few,TRBV28
ASSPLAGDYEQY,TRBJ2-7,few,TRBV4-3
ASRSQPGTYEQY,TRBJ2-7,few,TRBV7-2
SARADYEQY,TRBJ2-7,many,TRBV20-1
ASSQGLQPRPSYGYT,TRBJ1-2,few,TRBV4-1
AIRTSGRATDEQF,TRBJ2-1,many,TRBV10-2
ASSPGRWNSPLH,TRBJ1-6,many,TRBV27
ASSLDRNRGSPLH,TRBJ1-6,few,TRBV11-2
ASSQDNQGRYGYT,TRBJ1-2,few,TRBV4-3
ATSSSDRAQETQY,TRBJ2-5,few,TRBV15
SVESGGPAKNIQY,TRBJ2-4,few,TRBV29-1
ASSASGLNNQPQH,TRBJ1-5,many,TRBV7-2
AISVGGKNIQY,TRBJ2-4,-,TRBV10-3
ASGARDSLADTQY,TRBJ2-3,many,TRBV7-2
ASSLSDTGTQY,TRBJ2-3,few,TRBV28
ASSEYLGGGPQETQY,TRBJ2-5,-,TRBV25-1
ASSRDRTPLGEAF,TRBJ1-1,-,TRBV18
ASSLRFAGGQDEQF,TRBJ2-1,-,TRBV11-2
ASSPMGGLSYEQY,TRBJ2-7,many,TRBV7-2
AIRQGAPYEQY,TRBJ2-7,few,TRBV10-3
ASSSNGQAIQPQH,TRBJ1-5,-,TRBV18
ASSFVGAYEQF,TRBJ2-1,-,TRBV27
ASSVGGNSYEQY,TRBJ2-7,many,TRBV5-1
AIKDTGVGTQY,TRBJ2-5,-,TRBV10-3
ASIGTSGSLRRNEQF,TRBJ2-1,-,TRBV10-2
ASSSQGGIYGYT,TRBJ1-2,-,TRBV12-3/TRBV12-4
SASKGGFSYEQY,TRBJ2-7,few,TRBV20-1
ASSQLQGNTIY,TRBJ1-3,few,TRBV4-1
ASSQRDSSQPQH,TRBJ1-5,many,TRBV3-1
ASSRQSTPAKQY,TRBJ2-7,-,TRBV18
SVQLAGANVLT,TRBJ2-6,few,TRBV29-1
ASSGALAGQSYNEQF,TRBJ2-1,-,TRBV25-1
ATSDLGGGEYEQY,TRBJ2-7,many,TRBV24-1
ASSPVGDRAHGPQH,TRBJ1-5,few,TRBV12-3/TRBV12-4
ASSLVTAHTDTQY,TRBJ2-3,few,TRBV5-1